The rows below give T cell receptor beta chains drawn from one sample of a study of T cells in localized non-small cell lung cancer. Repertoires were generated with immunoSEQ multiplex PCR, while TCRdb's copy carries only in-frame clones and drops some. In the table there are 23,000 or so clones, more than 75% of which are singletons. The sample here was peripheral blood, taken before any cancer treatment. All receptors come from a male donor at least 60 years old with stage I squamous cell lung carcinoma. Both conserved end residues are trimmed from each CDR3.

V: TRBV10-1
length: 11
CDR3: ASSGSGRREQF

V: TRBV6-4
length: 12
CDR3: ASRPTGPQETQY

V: TRBV14
length: 14
CDR3: ASSRYRGDGVYGYT

V: TRBV7-2
length: 13
CDR3: ASSLDFGLYEKLF

V: TRBV9
length: 14
CDR3: ASSVDSGGYYNEQF

V: TRBV21-1
length: 20
CDR3: ASRTHANGAGDYPTGANVLT

V: TRBV27
length: 11
CDR3: ASSSADNSPLH

V: TRBV5-4
length: 11
CDR3: ASSFLEGTEQY

V: TRBV28
length: 12
CDR3: ASSLGRGSTEAF

V: TRBV18
length: 13
CDR3: ASSPPGTGLTEAF

V: TRBV6-5
length: 12
CDR3: ASSGGTGRQPQH

V: TRBV29-1
length: 11
CDR3: SVVAGGHTEAF

V: TRBV14
length: 13
CDR3: ASSPGQGITYEQF

V: TRBV11-2
length: 12
CDR3: ASSFSDGNTEAF

V: TRBV30
length: 14
CDR3: AWSVPPLGVRETQY

V: TRBV11-2
length: 11
CDR3: ASSLNGPGEQY

V: TRBV9
length: 12
CDR3: ASSVESTGNGYT

V: TRBV6-1
length: 14
CDR3: ASSENPSWGNSPLH

V: TRBV9
length: 12
CDR3: ASSVGLAANEQF

V: TRBV6-5
length: 12
CDR3: ASSYSSRAYEQY

V: TRBV27
length: 13
CDR3: ASSLSWTGKDEQY

V: TRBV2
length: 11
CDR3: ASREGQDYEQY

V: TRBV2
length: 9
CDR3: ASSDQGTQY

V: TRBV2
length: 12
CDR3: AREITGTAYGYT

V: TRBV6-5
length: 11
CDR3: ASNYRGPDTQY

V: TRBV6-1
length: 13
CDR3: ASSEAPTTRDIQY

V: TRBV6-5
length: 12
CDR3: ASGTRGRGTEAF

V: TRBV4-3
length: 14
CDR3: ASSQSLAGLQETQY

V: TRBV5-1
length: 13
CDR3: ASSLEGQGGEKLF

V: TRBV6-1
length: 13
CDR3: ASSEQRLAGGPQF

V: TRBV10-3
length: 11
CDR3: AISPTGGDGYT

V: TRBV11-2
length: 12
CDR3: ASSLQAVKNEQY

V: TRBV5-8
length: 12
CDR3: ASSLGFDVYGYT

V: TRBV7-3
length: 12
CDR3: ASSRTSGVLEQY

V: TRBV7-2
length: 14
CDR3: ASSRRTLGSYNEQF

V: TRBV30
length: 10
CDR3: AWGTVNQPQH

V: TRBV9
length: 13
CDR3: ASSVDSAPTYEQY

V: TRBV7-2
length: 13
CDR3: ASSLDNLAGTEAF

V: TRBV7-6
length: 14
CDR3: ASSLVASGRADTQY

V: TRBV7-9
length: 10
CDR3: ASSPDSYGYT

V: TRBV13
length: 11
CDR3: ASSRGTGYGYT

V: TRBV29-1
length: 12
CDR3: SVEGVRLSNEQF

V: TRBV9
length: 13
CDR3: ASSVKQGAFYEQY

V: TRBV29-1
length: 12
CDR3: SVVGVIGVTEAF

V: TRBV19
length: 13
CDR3: ASSPMDMWNTEAF

V: TRBV7-2
length: 14
CDR3: ASSSMTSGGLNEQF

V: TRBV29-1
length: 10
CDR3: SVEVETYGYT

V: TRBV7-6
length: 15
CDR3: ASSFDSMGQYNSPLH

V: TRBV10-2
length: 13
CDR3: ASSLGGALATEAF